This section outlines one T cell receptor beta chain sequence together with its context. The antigen is undetermined. This sample is part of a study of cytomegalovirus exposure and HLA in healthy donors. The V gene's germline CDR1 is SGDLS and CDR2 YYNGEE. V was shortened by 3 bases and J by 1 base, with 10 bases between the two germline ends. The CDR3 has 14 residues. Amplification used 60 Vbeta primers and 13 Jbeta primers. This table comes from immunoSEQ multiplex PCR, and its TCRdb copy is limited to in-frame clones, with some not included. This sample carries some 150,000 clones, around 75% of them seen once, and the ten largest clones take 3% to 3.5%. Notes on the study in general: 15,000 to 20,000 TCR beta sequences were associated with HLA alleles at 0.05 false discovery rate in a later analysis. According to an earlier analysis, most TCR beta V segments yielded productive rearrangements about 90% or about 30% of the time. There were 150 to 200 TCR beta chains listed as cytomegalovirus-associated.

The genes are TRBV9 and TRBJ1-1, with unresolved D. The sequenced sample consisted of PBMCs. The TCR sequence derives from a man aged 40-55 years in good health and CMV-seronegative. CDR3 sequence reads: CASSASGGNTEAFF. CDR3 nucleotides: TGTGCCAGCAGCGCCTCCGGCGGGAACACTGAAGCTTTCTTT.